The 5 T cell receptor beta chains below come from one sample, sequenced in a study of CD8 T cells in ankylosing spondylitis. The study, taken as a whole, reports: Typical of ankylosing spondylitis blood, it appeared, was a TCR beta motif of 7 or 8 highly homologous variants.

Their antigens are not known. MiXCR, run by TCRdb on the 5' RACE reads, gives a single entry per CDR3 protein. The table lists fewer than 550,000 distinct CDR3 sequences, less than 6% of them singletons, with roughly 3.2% in the top ten. The sequencing input was blood, either unsorted or a sorted T cell fraction (not recorded which). The receptors were sampled from a male donor with ankylosing spondylitis.

This clonotype was seen at least ten times. The chain recombines TRBV7-2 with TRBJ2-1; D is perhaps TRBD2 (6 bases). This CDR3 region has 15 residues. Per the germline V gene, CDR1 is SGHTA and CDR2 is FQGNSA. V was cut by 4 bases and J by 9 bases, with 19 bases left in between. The CDR3 sequence is CASSYHLGGDTEQFF. CDR3 nucleotide sequence: TGTGCCAGCAGCTACCACTTGGGGGGAGACACTGAGCAGTTCTTC.

This clonotype was counted at least ten times. V and J are TRBV6-5 and TRBJ1-1; tentatively, D is TRBD1 (5 bases). This CDR3 contains 15 residues. Germline V gene sequence: CDR1 MNHEY, CDR2 SVGAGI. V shed 0 bases and J shed 9 bases, with 17 bases lying between them. The CDR3 DNA reads as TGTGCCAGCAGTTACTCGGGACCCTATGGAAATAAAGCTTTCTTT. This gives the protein CASSYSGPYGNKAFF.

This clonotype was counted at least ten times. This chain connects TRBV28 to TRBJ1-2, with a tentative D call TRBD1 (6 bases). Germline assignment: CDR1 MDHEN and CDR2 SYDVKM. The CDR3 is 14 amino acids. Deletions cut 3 bases from V and 7 bases from J, with 15 bases between. CDR3 coding DNA: TGTGCCAGCAGTTTGTACAGGGTTCTATTTGGCTACACCTTC. The encoded protein is CASSLYRVLFGYTF.

This clonotype has ten or more counts. The DNA for the CDR3 is TGTGCCAGCAGTTTTCGAACAGTTGTAAACGGGGAGCTGTTTTTT. Its translation is CASSFRTVVNGELFF. The chain carries TRBV6-5 and TRBJ2-2, with D unclear. Germline loops: CDR1 MNHEY, CDR2 SVGAGI. The CDR3 has 15 amino acids. The V end was cut by 4 bases, the J end by 7 bases, with 16 bases between.

This clonotype was picked up many times. The V gene is TRBV18, the J gene TRBJ1-2; 8 bases align to TRBD1. J gave up 7 bases and V 4 bases, and 11 bases lay outside the gene matches. Germline lookup yields CDR1 KGHSH and CDR2 LQKENI. The CDR3 has 15 amino acids. CDR3 loop: CASSLSTGALSGYTF. For the CDR3, the DNA is TGTGCCAGCTCACTATCGACAGGGGCGTTGTCTGGCTACACCTTC.